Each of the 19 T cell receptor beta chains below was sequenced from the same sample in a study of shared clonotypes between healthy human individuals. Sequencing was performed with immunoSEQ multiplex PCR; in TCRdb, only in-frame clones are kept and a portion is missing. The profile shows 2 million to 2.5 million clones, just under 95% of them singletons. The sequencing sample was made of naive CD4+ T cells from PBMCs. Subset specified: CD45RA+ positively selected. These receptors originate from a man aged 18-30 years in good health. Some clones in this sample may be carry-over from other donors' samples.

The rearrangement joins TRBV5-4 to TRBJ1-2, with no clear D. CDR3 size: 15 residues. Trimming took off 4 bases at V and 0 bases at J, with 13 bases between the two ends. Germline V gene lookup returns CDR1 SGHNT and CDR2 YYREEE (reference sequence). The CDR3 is CASSQDPTANYGYTF. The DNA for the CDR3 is TGTGCCAGCAGCCAAGATCCCACAGCTAACTATGGCTACACCTTC. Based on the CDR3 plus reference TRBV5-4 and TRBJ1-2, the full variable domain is ETGVTQSPTHLIKTRGQQVTLRCSSQSGHNTVSWYQQALGQGPQFIFQYYREEENGRGNFPPRFSGLQFPNYSSELNVNALELDDSALYLCASSQDPTANYGYTFGSGTRLTVV.

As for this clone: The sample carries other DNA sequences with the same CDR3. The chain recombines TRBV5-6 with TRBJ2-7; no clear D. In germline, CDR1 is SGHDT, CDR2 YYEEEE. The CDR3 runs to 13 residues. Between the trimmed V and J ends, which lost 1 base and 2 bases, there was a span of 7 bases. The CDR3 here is CASSLPGTYEQYF. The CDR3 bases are TGTGCCAGCAGCTTGCCAGGAACCTACGAGCAGTACTTC.

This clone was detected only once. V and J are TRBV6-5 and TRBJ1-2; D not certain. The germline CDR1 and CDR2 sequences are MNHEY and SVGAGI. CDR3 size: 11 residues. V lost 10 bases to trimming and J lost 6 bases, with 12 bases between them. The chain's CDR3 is CATSSLHGYTF. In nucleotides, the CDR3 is TGTGCCACCTCCAGCCTCCATGGCTACACCTTC.

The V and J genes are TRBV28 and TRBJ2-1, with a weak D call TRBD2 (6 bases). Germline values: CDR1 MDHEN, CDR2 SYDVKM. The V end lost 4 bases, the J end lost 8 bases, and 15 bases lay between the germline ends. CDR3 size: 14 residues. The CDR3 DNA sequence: TGTGCCAGCAGTTCACAGACTAGGGCCCATGAGCAGTTCTTC. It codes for CASSSQTRAHEQFF.

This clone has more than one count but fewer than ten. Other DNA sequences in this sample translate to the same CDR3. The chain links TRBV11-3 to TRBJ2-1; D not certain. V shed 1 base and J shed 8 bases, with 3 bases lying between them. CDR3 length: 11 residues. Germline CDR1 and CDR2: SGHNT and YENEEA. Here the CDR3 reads CASSLADEQFF. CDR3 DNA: TGTGCCAGCAGCTTAGCTGATGAGCAGTTCTTC.

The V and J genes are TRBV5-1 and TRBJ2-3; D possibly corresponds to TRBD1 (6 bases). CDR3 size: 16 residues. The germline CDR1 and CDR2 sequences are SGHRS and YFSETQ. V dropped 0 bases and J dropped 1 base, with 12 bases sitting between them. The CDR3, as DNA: TGCGCCAGCAGCTTGGACAGGGTTGTGGGCACAGATACGCAGTATTTT. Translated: CASSLDRVVGTDTQYF.

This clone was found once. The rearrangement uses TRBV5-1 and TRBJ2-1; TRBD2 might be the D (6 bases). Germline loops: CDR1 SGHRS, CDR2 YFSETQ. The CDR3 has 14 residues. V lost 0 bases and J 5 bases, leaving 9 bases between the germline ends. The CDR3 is CASSLAGANNEQFF. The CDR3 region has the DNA TGCGCCAGCAGCTTGGCGGGAGCCAACAATGAGCAGTTCTTC. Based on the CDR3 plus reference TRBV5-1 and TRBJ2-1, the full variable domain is KAGVTQTPRYLIKTRGQQVTLSCSPISGHRSVSWYQQTPGQGLQFLFEYFSETQRNKGNFPGRFSGRQFSNSRSEMNVSTLELGDSALYLCASSLAGANNEQFFGPGTRLTVL.

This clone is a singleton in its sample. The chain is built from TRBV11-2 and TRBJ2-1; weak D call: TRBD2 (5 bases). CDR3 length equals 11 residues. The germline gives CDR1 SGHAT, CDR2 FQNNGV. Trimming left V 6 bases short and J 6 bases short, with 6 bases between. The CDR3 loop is CASRRANEQFF. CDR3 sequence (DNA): TGTGCCAGCAGGCGGGCCAATGAGCAGTTCTTC.

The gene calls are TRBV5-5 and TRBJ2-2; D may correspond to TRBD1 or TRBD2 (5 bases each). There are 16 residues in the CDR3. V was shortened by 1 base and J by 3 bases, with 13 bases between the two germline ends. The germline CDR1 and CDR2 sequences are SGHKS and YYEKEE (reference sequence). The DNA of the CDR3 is TGTGCCAGCAGCTTGATTGGGGGAGACCACACCGGGGAGCTGTTTTTT. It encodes CASSLIGGDHTGELFF.

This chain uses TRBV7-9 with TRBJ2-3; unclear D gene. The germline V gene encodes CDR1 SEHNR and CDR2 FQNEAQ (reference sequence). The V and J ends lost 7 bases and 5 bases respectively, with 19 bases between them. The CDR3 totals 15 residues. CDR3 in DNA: TGTGCCAGCACTATGGGGTTTTCCATTGTAGATACGCAGTATTTT. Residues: CASTMGFSIVDTQYF.

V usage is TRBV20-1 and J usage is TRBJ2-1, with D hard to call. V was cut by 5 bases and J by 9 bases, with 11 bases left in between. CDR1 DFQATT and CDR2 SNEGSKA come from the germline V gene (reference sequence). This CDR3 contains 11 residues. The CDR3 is CSAPGTGEQFF. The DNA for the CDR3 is TGCAGTGCTCCAGGTACGGGTGAGCAGTTCTTC.

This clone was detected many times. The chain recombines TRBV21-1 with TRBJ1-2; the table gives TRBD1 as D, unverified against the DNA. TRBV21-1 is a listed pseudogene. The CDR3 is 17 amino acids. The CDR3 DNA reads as TGTGCCAGCAGCAAATGGCTTAAGGGGCCGACTTCCTATGGCTACACCTTC. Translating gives CASSKWLKGPTSYGYTF.

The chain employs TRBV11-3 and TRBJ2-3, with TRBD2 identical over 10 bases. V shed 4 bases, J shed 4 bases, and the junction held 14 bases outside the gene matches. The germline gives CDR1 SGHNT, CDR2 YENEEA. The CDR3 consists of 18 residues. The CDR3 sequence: CASSSSGSSGSSADTQYF. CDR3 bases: TGTGCCAGCAGCTCCAGCGGATCTAGCGGGAGTTCAGCAGATACGCAGTATTTT.

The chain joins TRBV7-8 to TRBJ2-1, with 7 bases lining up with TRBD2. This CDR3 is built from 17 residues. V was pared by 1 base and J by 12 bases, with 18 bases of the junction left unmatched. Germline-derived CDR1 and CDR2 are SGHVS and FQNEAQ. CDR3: CASSLVPERLAPAGQFF. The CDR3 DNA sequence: TGTGCCAGCAGCTTAGTTCCTGAGCGACTAGCCCCGGCAGGGCAGTTCTTC.

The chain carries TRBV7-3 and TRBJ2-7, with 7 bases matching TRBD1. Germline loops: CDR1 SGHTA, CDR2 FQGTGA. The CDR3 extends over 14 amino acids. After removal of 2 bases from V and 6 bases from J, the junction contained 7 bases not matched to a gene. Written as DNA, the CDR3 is TGTGCCAGCAGCTTAGAGGGGGCCGGTGGCGAGCAGTACTTC. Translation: CASSLEGAGGEQYF. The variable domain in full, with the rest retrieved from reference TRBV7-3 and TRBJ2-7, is GAGVSQTPSNKVTEKGKYVELRCDPISGHTALYWYRQSLGQGPEFLIYFQGTGAADDSGLPNDRFFAVRPEGSVSTLKIQRTERGDSAVYLCASSLEGAGGEQYFGPGTRLTVT.

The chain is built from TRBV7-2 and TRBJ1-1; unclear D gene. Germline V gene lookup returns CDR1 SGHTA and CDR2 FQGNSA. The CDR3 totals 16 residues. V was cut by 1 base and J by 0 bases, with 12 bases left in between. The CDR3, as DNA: TGTGCCAGCAGCTTAGTTCTGGCCGTTATGAACACTGAAGCTTTCTTT. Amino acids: CASSLVLAVMNTEAFF.

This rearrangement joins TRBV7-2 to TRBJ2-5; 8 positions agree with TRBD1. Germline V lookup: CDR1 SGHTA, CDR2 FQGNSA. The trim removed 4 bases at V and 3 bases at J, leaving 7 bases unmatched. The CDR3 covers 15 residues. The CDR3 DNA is TGTGCCAGCAGCTCCCGACCAGGGGGCGAAGAGACCCAGTACTTC. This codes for CASSSRPGGEETQYF.

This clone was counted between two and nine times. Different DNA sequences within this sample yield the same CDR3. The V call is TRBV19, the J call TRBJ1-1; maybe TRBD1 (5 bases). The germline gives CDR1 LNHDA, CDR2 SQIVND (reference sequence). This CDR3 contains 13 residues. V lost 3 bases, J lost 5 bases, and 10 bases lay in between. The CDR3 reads CASSIDRGTEAFF. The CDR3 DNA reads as TGTGCCAGTAGTATCGATAGGGGTACTGAAGCTTTCTTT.

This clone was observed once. The CDR3, as DNA: TGTGCCAGCAGTTACTCAGGAGGGATGAACACTGAAGCTTTCTTT. Protein product: CASSYSGGMNTEAFF. The V call is TRBV6-5, the J call TRBJ1-1; D unresolved. The CDR3 length is 15 residues. Deletions cut 0 bases from V and 0 bases from J, with 8 bases between. Per germline, CDR1 MNHEY and CDR2 SVGAGI.